This T cell receptor (beta chain) comes out of a study of blood T cell repertoires in COVID-19. Assay used: immunoSEQ multiplex PCR; TCRdb lists only in-frame clones, some missing. The repertoire holds some 250,000 clones, 86% seen once, with 12% in the top ten. V gave up 6 bases and J gave up 3 bases; unmatched junction bases: 3. This CDR3 spans 13 amino acids. This TCR was sampled from a man older than 75 with acute or convalescent COVID-19. What was sequenced was peripheral blood. The rearrangement joins TRBV12-3 or TRBV12-4 to TRBJ2-7, with 9 bases aligning to TRBD1. The CDR3 protein is CASRGGQGYEQYF. CDR3 sequence (DNA): TGTGCCAGCAGGGGGGGACAGGGCTACGAGCAGTACTTC.